Listed below are T cell receptor beta chains from one sample, sequenced in a study of TIL therapy for anti-PD-1-resistant metastatic lung cancer. Data came from immunoSEQ multiplex PCR; TCRdb stores just in-frame clones and leaves some out. The profile covers about 10,000 clones, with around 56% appearing a single time and roughly an eighth taken by the ten largest. The sample consisted of tumor tissue, taken at baseline. The origin of the receptors is a person between 25 and 80 years old with non-small cell lung cancer. Each CDR3 is given with its conserved first and last residue. The order of the fields is D gene, J gene, clone size, V gene, CDR3 DNA, CDR3 protein. The D gene is left open where the match is weak. Size is omitted from some rows. Given values are once, few, many or a class for expanded clones.

TRBD1	TRBJ1-2	NA	TRBV2	TGTGCCAGCAGGGTCCGGGACAGGGTAGACGGCTACACCTTC	CASRVRDRVDGYTF
NA	TRBJ1-5	NA	TRBV19	TGTGCCAGTAGTAGGCGGGGGCTATGGAATCAGCCCCAGCATTTT	CASSRRGLWNQPQHF
NA	TRBJ1-3	NA	TRBV2	TGTGCCAGCACGGGGCAGGCCAACATATATTTT	CASTGQANIYF
NA	TRBJ1-3	NA	TRBV18	TGTGCCAGCTCACCTTCTGGTGACACCATATATTTT	CASSPSGDTIYF
NA	TRBJ2-1	NA	TRBV11-3	TGTGCCAGCAGCCATGACTCCGGGAGAAGCTCCTACAATGAGCAGTTCTTC	CASSHDSGRSSYNEQFF
NA	TRBJ2-3	medium-sized	TRBV10-1	TGCGCCAGCTCTAGCGAAAGCACAGATACGCAGTATTTT	CASSSESTDTQYF
NA	TRBJ1-5	few	TRBV4-1	TGCGCCAGCAGCCATAGTGGACTGGGTCAGCCCCAGCATTTT	CASSHSGLGQPQHF
TRBD1	TRBJ1-1	NA	TRBV6-6	TGTGCCAGCAGTTCTTCAGGGGGCAAGAACACTGAAGCTTTCTTT	CASSSSGGKNTEAFF
NA	TRBJ2-6	NA	TRBV10-2	TGCGCCAGCAGAAGCTCTGGGGCCAACGTCCTGACTTTC	CASRSSGANVLTF
TRBD1	TRBJ2-2	NA	TRBV27	TGTGCCAGCAGTTTATCACCGGGACAGGGTGGGACCGGGGAGCTGTTTTTT	CASSLSPGQGGTGELFF
NA	TRBJ1-2	few	TRBV7-9	TGTGCCAGCAGCCCGTTTTACGGGAAAACCAACTATGGCTACACCTTC	CASSPFYGKTNYGYTF
TRBD1	TRBJ1-2	NA	TRBV5-6	TGTGCCAGCAGCGGAGCGACAGGGGGTAACTATGGCTACACCTTC	CASSGATGGNYGYTF
NA	TRBJ2-3	NA	TRBV7-8	TGTGCCAGCAGCTTATGGGGTCTTACCGAGATCACAGATACGCAGTATTTT	CASSLWGLTEITDTQYF
NA	TRBJ2-7	NA	TRBV5-5	TGTGCCAGCAGCTTAAATTACGAGCAGTACTTC	CASSLNYEQYF
NA	TRBJ1-6	NA	TRBV30	TGTGCCTGGAGTGTGCCCGACTGGGGACAATTAAATTCACCCCTCCACTTT	CAWSVPDWGQLNSPLHF
TRBD1	TRBJ2-5	NA	TRBV5-1	TGCGCCAGCAGCTCGACAGGGGGGGAGACCCAGTACTTC	CASSSTGGETQYF
NA	TRBJ2-7	NA	TRBV5-1	TGCGCCAGCAGCTTGGGTGTAGGTCGGGCCTACGAGCAGTACTTC	CASSLGVGRAYEQYF
NA	TRBJ2-1	NA	TRBV29-1	TGCAGCACCCTGACAGGGAGGGCCCACAATGAGCAGTTCTTC	CSTLTGRAHNEQFF
NA	TRBJ2-7	NA	TRBV18	TGTGCCAGCTCACCACAGGGGGAGCAGTACTTC	CASSPQGEQYF
NA	TRBJ2-2	NA	TRBV6-6	TGTGCCAGCAGGGGCAATTCGAACACCGGGGAGCTGTTTTTT	CASRGNSNTGELFF
NA	TRBJ1-5	few	TRBV18	TGTGCCAGCTCCCCTGGGCGGAGTCAGCCCCAGCATTTT	CASSPGRSQPQHF
NA	TRBJ2-7	few	TRBV5-5	TGTGCCAGCAGATTGGGTGGATACGAGCAGTACTTC	CASRLGGYEQYF